The text below deals with one T cell receptor (beta chain). This may come from a read error, since a much larger clone is one base off. The sample belongs to a study of tumor-infiltrating lymphocytes in primary liver carcinoma. Researchers generated TCR beta cDNA from about 0.5 ug of total RNA, relying on a constant-region primer. Three rounds of nested multiplex PCR with slightly modified ARM-PCR produced TCR beta libraries. A C-beta reverse primer was combined with TRBV1-TRBV30 forward primers in the first two PCR rounds, and each round had about 10 cycles. MiXCR, applied by TCRdb to the multiplex PCR reads, yields one record per CDR3 protein. The data hold around 330,000 distinct CDR3 sequences, with more than 55% observed a single time. Germline DNA was extracted alongside blood RNA, which was obtained from unsorted whole blood. Trimming shortened V by 0 bases and J by 7 bases, and 21 bases separated the two germline ends. Germline CDR1 MNHNS, CDR2 SASEGT. This CDR3 contains 17 residues.

The genes are TRBV6-1 and TRBJ1-1; D may be TRBD1 (6 bases). The clonotype comes from a man between 40 and 49 years old with primary liver carcinoma and hepatitis B virus infection. Sequencing was done on a sample of peripheral blood. CDR3 loop: CASSEAVGGAVYIEAFF. The CDR3 nucleotides are TGTGCCAGCAGTGAAGCGGTGGGGGGCGCGGTTTACATTGAAGCTTTCTTT.